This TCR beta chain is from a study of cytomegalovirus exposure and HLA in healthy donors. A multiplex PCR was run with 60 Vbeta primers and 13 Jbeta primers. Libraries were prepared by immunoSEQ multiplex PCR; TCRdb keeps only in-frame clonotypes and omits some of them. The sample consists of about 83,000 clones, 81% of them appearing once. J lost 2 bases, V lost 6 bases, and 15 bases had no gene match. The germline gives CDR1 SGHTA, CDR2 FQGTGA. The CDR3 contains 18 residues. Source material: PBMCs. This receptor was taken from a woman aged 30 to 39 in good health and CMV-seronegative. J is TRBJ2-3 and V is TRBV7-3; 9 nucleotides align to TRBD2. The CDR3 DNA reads TGTGCCAGCAGACGGCGGGGGGGCGTAACAGAGGACACAGATACGCAGTATTTT. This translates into CASRRRGGVTEDTDTQYF.